The source of this TCR beta chain is a study of T cells in Graves' hyperthyroidism and ophthalmopathy. As to this clonotype: Antigen specificity is unknown.

Patients were excluded because of uncontrolled infection, other autoimmune disease, pregnancy or lactation. In making diagnoses, clinical symptoms, serum thyroxine and TRAb, thyroid ultrasound and orbital computed tomography were all used. The study, taken as a whole, reports: Expanded thyroid clonotypes (above 0.001) were mostly also found in blood.

TCR beta CDR3 regions were amplified from RNA transcripts. During a first-round RT-PCR of the TCR CDR3, the HTBI primer set was used. TCRdb re-called the multiplex PCR reads through MiXCR, storing one row per CDR3 protein. The sample includes 550,000 to 600,000 distinct CDR3 sequences, around 45% of them seen just once. The specimen was peripheral blood or thyroid tissue (not recorded which). The source of this sequence is an adult woman with Graves' disease, either hyperthyroidism or ophthalmopathy (not recorded which).

Here the CDR3 DNA reads TGTGCCAGCAGCCCCGGGGGGTCGAGGGCCTACGAGCAGTACTTC. Its protein is CASSPGGSRAYEQYF. This chain uses TRBV2 with TRBJ2-7; TRBD2 aligns across 7 bases. CDR3 length: 15 residues. The germline V gene encodes CDR1 SNHLY and CDR2 FYNNEI. V trimming: 6 bases; J trimming: 2 bases; junction bases outside the gene matches: 10.